This T cell receptor beta chain was identified in a study of blood T cells in healthy people across ages. Overall study results and limits: Aged donors had fewer naive CD4+ cells and lower diversity than long-lived donors.

This clonotype showed up just a few times. The antigen remains unidentified. Primers used in a second PCR of about 7 to 11 cycles were a sample-barcoded 5' primer and a J-beta primer mix. TCRdb processed the 5' RACE reads anew with MiXCR; each CDR3 protein has one entry. This table has about 780,000 distinct CDR3 sequences, 25% to 30% appearing once. Total RNA was extracted at no less than 5 micrograms per sample. Trimming cost V 0 bases and J 4 bases; bases outside gene matches: 9. This CDR3 comprises 17 residues. CDR1 and CDR2 from the germline V gene are SGHRS and YFSETQ. The data also belong to a second study, concerning T cells of mothers and their children. That investigation notes: Related mother-child pairs shared slightly more overlap than unrelated pairs, but the difference was non-significant.

The source of this sequence is a boy aged 10-17 years in good health. The sequenced sample consisted of blood. The genes are TRBV5-1 and TRBJ2-5; the match to TRBD1 covers 10 bases. CDR3 residues: CASSLGSVTGGAETQYF. CDR3 bases: TGCGCCAGCAGCTTGGGAAGTGTGACAGGGGGCGCAGAGACCCAGTACTTC. The entire variable domain, with the rest obtained from reference TRBV5-1 and TRBJ2-5, is as follows: KAGVTQTPRYLIKTRGQQVTLSCSPISGHRSVSWYQQTPGQGLQFLFEYFSETQRNKGNFPGRFSGRQFSNSRSEMNVSTLELGDSALYLCASSLGSVTGGAETQYFGPGTRLLVL.